This T cell receptor (beta chain) was captured in a study of blood T cell repertoires in COVID-19. Clones were read by immunoSEQ multiplex PCR, and TCRdb kept only the in-frame ones, dropping some. Altogether 120,000 or so clones are present, over 70% being singletons, with the ten largest covering 3.5% to 4%. CDR1 SGDLS and CDR2 YYNGEE come from the germline V gene. The V and J ends lost 3 bases and 2 bases respectively, with 4 bases between them. There are 12 residues in the CDR3. This TCR derives from a woman in her forties or fifties with acute or convalescent COVID-19. Sequences were obtained from peripheral blood. The gene calls are TRBV9 and TRBJ2-3; D is unresolved. CDR3 sequence reads: CASSAFTDTQYF. The CDR3 DNA reads as TGTGCCAGCAGCGCTTTCACAGATACGCAGTATTTT.